A single sample gave rise to the 14 T cell receptor beta chains below, sequenced in a study of blood T cell repertoires in COVID-19. Data came from immunoSEQ multiplex PCR; TCRdb stores just in-frame clones and leaves some out. The sample has some 150,000 clones, roughly 80% seen once. The sequenced sample consisted of peripheral blood. Receptor source: a human donor in a cohort sampled during active COVID-19.

The chain joins TRBV5-6 to TRBJ2-3, with a possible D match to TRBD1 (6 bases). CDR3 length: 15 residues. Germline V CDR1 and CDR2: SGHDT, YYEEEE. Trimming stripped 0 bases from V and 5 bases from J, with 13 bases between. The chain's CDR3 is CASSLVGVGGDTQYF. Here the CDR3 DNA reads TGTGCCAGCAGCTTGGTTGGGGTAGGGGGAGATACGCAGTATTTT. The whole variable domain, remainder taken from reference TRBV5-6 and TRBJ2-3, is DAGVTQSPTHLIKTRGQQVTLRCSPKSGHDTVSWYQQALGQGPQFIFQYYEEEERQRGNFPDRFSGHQFPNYSSELNVNALLLGDSALYLCASSLVGVGGDTQYFGPGTRLTVL.

The count of this clone is one. The chain couples TRBV2 to TRBJ2-6, with D possibly matching TRBD1 (6 bases). Per germline, CDR1 SNHLY and CDR2 FYNNEI. With 6 bases removed from V and 0 bases from J, the gap between germline ends came to 15 bases. The CDR3 consists of 17 residues. As DNA, the CDR3 is TGTGCCAGCAGCCCAAGGACAGTTCTCTCTGGGGCCAACGTCCTGACTTTC. Protein product: CASSPRTVLSGANVLTF. The full variable domain, completed using reference TRBV2 and TRBJ2-6, is EPEVTQTPSHQVTQMGQEVILRCVPISNHLYFYWYRQILGQKVEFLVSFYNNEISEKSEIFDDQFSVERPDGSNFTLKIRSTKLEDSAMYFCASSPRTVLSGANVLTFGAGSRLTVL.

This chain links TRBV6-5 with TRBJ2-7; 10 nucleotides agree with TRBD1. The trim removed 6 bases at V and 3 bases at J, leaving 2 bases unmatched. This CDR3 spans 13 amino acids. CDR1 MNHEY and CDR2 SVGAGI come from the germline V gene. This CDR3 is CASRDRGDYEQYF. Here the CDR3 DNA reads TGTGCCAGCAGGGACAGGGGGGACTACGAGCAGTACTTC.

The chain uses TRBV28 and TRBJ1-2; 9 nucleotides agree with TRBD1. Germline assignment: CDR1 MDHEN and CDR2 SYDVKM. The CDR3 has 15 residues. The V and J ends lost 6 bases and 6 bases, in that order; junction bases with no gene match: 11. The CDR3, as DNA: TGTGCCAGCAGCCGTAATAGGGGACAGGGTCATGGCTACACCTTC. Translating it yields CASSRNRGQGHGYTF.

The CDR3 DNA is TGTGCCAGCAGCCATCGGGGGGAAGCTTTCTTT. This codes for CASSHRGEAFF. This chain joins TRBV3-1 (or the pseudogene TRBV3-2) and TRBJ1-1; the D gene is possibly TRBD1 (5 bases). The ends were cut back, 3 bases at V and 8 bases at J, with 7 bases in the middle. Looked up from germline, CDR1 is LGHDT and CDR2 is YNNKEL (reference sequence). The CDR3 covers 11 residues.

A note on this clone: At one end, the junction sequence differs from germline, possibly due to a read error. The chain is built from TRBV5-1 and TRBJ2-3; a possible D gene is TRBD1 (7 bases). Per the germline V gene, CDR1 is SGHRS and CDR2 is YFSETQ. This CDR3 region has 15 residues. This chain's CDR3 is CASSLRQGGTDTQYF. The CDR3 DNA is TGCGCCAGCAGCTTGAGGCAGGGGGGAACAGATACGCAATATTTT.

CDR3 region: CASSLSRTYEQYF. CDR3 in DNA: TGTGCCAGCAGTTTATCGAGGACCTACGAGCAGTACTTC. The J gene is TRBJ2-7, the V gene TRBV27; D is unresolved. This CDR3 spans 13 amino acids. Germline V gives CDR1 MNHEY, CDR2 SMNVEV (reference sequence). Trimming stripped 0 bases from V and 2 bases from J, with 5 bases between.

The rearrangement links TRBV18 to TRBJ1-5; D ambiguous. Trimming left V 3 bases short and J 4 bases short, with 7 bases between. The CDR3 is made up of 13 amino acids. Germline loops: CDR1 KGHSH, CDR2 LQKENI. CDR3 loop: CASSPGLNQPQHF. The CDR3 DNA reads as TGTGCCAGCTCACCTGGCCTTAATCAGCCCCAGCATTTT.

This clone was picked up one time. The chain carries TRBV7-2 and TRBJ2-7; perhaps TRBD1 as D (6 bases). The CDR3 is 15 amino acids. Trimming removed 1 base at V and 3 bases at J, with 13 bases between. Germline assignment: CDR1 SGHTA and CDR2 FQGNSA. CDR3 protein: CASSLGLGGLYEQYF. CDR3 nucleotides: TGTGCCAGCAGCTTAGGTCTTGGGGGCCTCTACGAGCAGTACTTC.

The rearrangement joins TRBV10-3 to TRBJ1-2; D possibly corresponds to TRBD1 (5 bases). This CDR3 is built from 14 residues. Trimming cost V 2 bases and J 0 bases, with 7 bases left between them. Germline V gene data show CDR1 as ENHRY and CDR2 as SYGVKD. The CDR3 region is CAISEATANYGYTF. The DNA for the CDR3 is TGTGCCATCAGTGAGGCGACAGCTAACTATGGCTACACCTTC.

The genes are TRBV4-2 and TRBJ1-5; a weak D match, TRBD1 (6 bases). Trimming pared 0 bases from V and 7 bases from J, leaving 13 bases between. Germline V gene data show CDR1 as LGHNA and CDR2 as YNFKEQ. The CDR3 has 15 amino acids. CDR3 coding DNA: TGTGCCAGCAGCCAAGACCAGGGGTTGGAGCAGCCCCAGCATTTT. Its translation: CASSQDQGLEQPQHF.

This sequence joins TRBV5-8 and TRBJ1-1; D call uncertain. This CDR3 has 13 amino acids. Trimming shortened V by 5 bases and J by 2 bases, and 10 bases separated the two germline ends. The germline CDR1 and CDR2 sequences are SGHTS and YDEGEE. The chain's CDR3 is CASSRRGNTEAFF. The CDR3 nucleotides are TGTGCCAGCAGTCGCCGGGGTAACACTGAAGCTTTCTTT. The whole variable domain, filled in from reference TRBV5-8 and TRBJ1-1, reads EAGVTQSPTHLIKTRGQQATLRCSPISGHTSVYWYQQALGLGLQFLLWYDEGEERNRGNFPPRFSGRQFPNYSSELNVNALELEDSALYLCASSRRGNTEAFFGQGTRLTVV.

The chain combines TRBV19 with TRBJ2-7, with 8 bases that match TRBD2. J lost 8 bases, V lost 3 bases, and 15 bases had no gene match. Germline CDR1 is LNHDA and CDR2 is SQIVND (reference sequence). CDR3 length equals 16 residues. The CDR3 DNA sequence: TGTGCCAGTAGTATTCGGATGAATAGCGGGGAGCCCAAGCAGTACTTC. Its protein is CASSIRMNSGEPKQYF. The whole variable domain, remainder taken from reference TRBV19 and TRBJ2-7, is DGGITQSPKYLFRKEGQNVTLSCEQNLNHDAMYWYRQDPGQGLRLIYYSQIVNDFQKGDIAEGYSVSREKKESFPLTVTSAQKNPTAFYLCASSIRMNSGEPKQYFGPGTRLTVT.

The chain employs TRBV14 and TRBJ1-6; D possibly corresponds to TRBD1 (5 bases). V lost 2 bases and J lost 8, with 13 bases in between. The CDR3 runs to 15 residues. Germline lookup yields CDR1 SGHDN and CDR2 FVKESK. The chain's CDR3 is CASSQLQGWDSPLHF. CDR3 DNA: TGTGCCAGCAGCCAACTTCAGGGCTGGGATTCACCCCTCCACTTT.